This T cell receptor (beta chain) was recovered during a study of cytomegalovirus exposure and HLA in healthy donors. Researchers ran the PCR with 60 Vbeta and 13 Jbeta primers. The method was immunoSEQ multiplex PCR; TCRdb's version includes in-frame clones alone and lacks a portion of them. This sample has tens of thousands of clones, with roughly 80% found just once. V dropped 5 bases and J dropped 2 bases, with 18 bases sitting between them. The CDR3 has 16 amino acids. Germline V CDR1 and CDR2: MDHEN, SYDVKM. The receptor was isolated from a man aged 40-55 years in good health and CMV-seronegative. Source material: PBMCs. The rearrangement joins TRBV28 to TRBJ1-2; D perhaps matches TRBD1 (6 bases). CDR3 nucleotide sequence: TGTGCCAGCAGTCCACCGACAGGATCTTCGAACTATGGCTACACCTTC. Residues: CASSPPTGSSNYGYTF.